This TCR beta chain derives from a study of blood T cell repertoires in COVID-19. This CDR3 comprises 15 residues. V lost 4 bases and J lost 4, with 18 bases in between. Germline V lookup: CDR1 SGHRS, CDR2 YFSETQ. Repertoires were generated with immunoSEQ multiplex PCR, while TCRdb's copy carries only in-frame clones and drops some. Of around 250,000 clones in the sample, under 85% were seen once. This clone was picked up a small number of times. Sequencing was performed on peripheral blood. The chain has TRBV5-1 and TRBJ2-7, with TRBD2 as a possible D gene (7 bases). The TCR was taken from a man aged 25-45 years who had recovered from COVID-19. The CDR3 loop is CASSPTGGPQYEQYF. CDR3 in DNA: TGCGCCAGCAGCCCTACGGGGGGCCCCCAGTACGAGCAGTACTTC.